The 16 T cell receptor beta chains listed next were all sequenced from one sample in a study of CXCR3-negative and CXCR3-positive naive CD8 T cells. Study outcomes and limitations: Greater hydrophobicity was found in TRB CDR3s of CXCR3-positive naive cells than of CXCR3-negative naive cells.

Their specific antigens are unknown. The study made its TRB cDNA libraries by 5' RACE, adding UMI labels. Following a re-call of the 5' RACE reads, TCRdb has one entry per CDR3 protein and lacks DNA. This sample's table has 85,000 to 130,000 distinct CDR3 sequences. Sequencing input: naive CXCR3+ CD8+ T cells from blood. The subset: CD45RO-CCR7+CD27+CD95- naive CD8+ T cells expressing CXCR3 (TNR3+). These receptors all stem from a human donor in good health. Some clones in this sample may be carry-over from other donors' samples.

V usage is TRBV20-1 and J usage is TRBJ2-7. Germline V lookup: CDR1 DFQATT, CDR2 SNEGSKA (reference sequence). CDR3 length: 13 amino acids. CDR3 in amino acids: CSASGYNSYEQYF.

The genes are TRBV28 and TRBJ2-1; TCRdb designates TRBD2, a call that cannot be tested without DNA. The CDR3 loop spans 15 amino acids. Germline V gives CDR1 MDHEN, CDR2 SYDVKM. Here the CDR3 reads CASSFPRRGYNEQFF.

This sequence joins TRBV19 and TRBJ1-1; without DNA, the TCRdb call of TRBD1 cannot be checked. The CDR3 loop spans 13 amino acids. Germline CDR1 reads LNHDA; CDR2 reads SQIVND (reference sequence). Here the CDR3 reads CASSMTENTEAFF.

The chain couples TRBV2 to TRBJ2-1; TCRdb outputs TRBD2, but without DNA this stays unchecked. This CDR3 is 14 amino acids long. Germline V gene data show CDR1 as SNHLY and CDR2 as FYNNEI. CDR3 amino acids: CASKTSGSYNEQFF.

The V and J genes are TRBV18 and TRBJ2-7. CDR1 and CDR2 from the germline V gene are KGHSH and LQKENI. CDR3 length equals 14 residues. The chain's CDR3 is CASSPGRGSYEQYF.

CDR3 protein: CASSPETRQGNNQPQHF. This chain links TRBV28 with TRBJ1-5; the D gene TCRdb calls, TRBD1, cannot be checked with no DNA. Looked up from germline, CDR1 is MDHEN and CDR2 is SYDVKM. The CDR3 has 17 amino acids.

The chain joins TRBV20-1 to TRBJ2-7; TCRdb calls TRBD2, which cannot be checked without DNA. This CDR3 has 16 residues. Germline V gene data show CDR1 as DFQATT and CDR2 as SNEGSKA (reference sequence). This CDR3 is CSARDIAGGPSYEQYF.

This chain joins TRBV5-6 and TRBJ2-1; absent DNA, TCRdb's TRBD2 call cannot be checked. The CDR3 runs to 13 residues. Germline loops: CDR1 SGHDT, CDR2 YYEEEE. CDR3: CASSPGSSGEQFF.

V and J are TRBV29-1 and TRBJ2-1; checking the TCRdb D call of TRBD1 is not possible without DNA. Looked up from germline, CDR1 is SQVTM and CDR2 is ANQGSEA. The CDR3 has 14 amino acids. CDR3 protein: CSVPPMGPSNERFF.

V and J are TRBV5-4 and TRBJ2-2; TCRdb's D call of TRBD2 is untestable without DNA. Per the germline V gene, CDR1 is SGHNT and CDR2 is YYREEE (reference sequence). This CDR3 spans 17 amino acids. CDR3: CASSSLAGGANTGELFF.

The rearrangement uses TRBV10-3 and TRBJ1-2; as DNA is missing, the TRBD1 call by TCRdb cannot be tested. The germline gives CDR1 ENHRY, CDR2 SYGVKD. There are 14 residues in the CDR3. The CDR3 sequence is CAITDVPPNYGYTF.

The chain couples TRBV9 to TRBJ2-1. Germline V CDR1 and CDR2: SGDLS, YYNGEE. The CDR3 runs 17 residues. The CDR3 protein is CASSSFYAGRSYNEQFF.

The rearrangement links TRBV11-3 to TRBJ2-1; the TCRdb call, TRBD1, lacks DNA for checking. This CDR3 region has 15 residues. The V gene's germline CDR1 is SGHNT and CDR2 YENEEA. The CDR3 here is CASSPRQGANNEQFF.

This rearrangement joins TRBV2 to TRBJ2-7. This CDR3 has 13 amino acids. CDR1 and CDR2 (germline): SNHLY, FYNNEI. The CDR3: CASSDTPSYEQYF.

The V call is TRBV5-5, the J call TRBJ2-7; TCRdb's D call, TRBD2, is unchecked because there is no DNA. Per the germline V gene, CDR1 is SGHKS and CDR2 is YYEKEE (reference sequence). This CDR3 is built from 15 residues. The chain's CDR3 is CASSSQAGTFYEQYF. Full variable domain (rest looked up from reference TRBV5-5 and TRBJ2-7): DAGVTQSPTHLIKTRGQQVTLRCSPISGHKSVSWYQQVLGQGPQFIFQYYEKEERGRGNFPDRFSARQFPNYSSELNVNALLLGDSALYLCASSSQAGTFYEQYFGPGTRLTVT.

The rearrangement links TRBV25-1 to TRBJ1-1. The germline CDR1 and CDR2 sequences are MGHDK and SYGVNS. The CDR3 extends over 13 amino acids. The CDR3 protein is CASSEFDSTEAFF.